This T cell receptor (beta chain) comes out of a study of T cells in localized non-small cell lung cancer. This clone was detected only once. Its antigen is still unknown. The assay was immunoSEQ multiplex PCR, and TCRdb's table has in-frame clones only and misses some. The table records 75,000 to 90,000 clones, 80% to 90% of them present only once. General study findings and limits: It was uninvolved adjacent lung that showed the highest T cell clonality, exceeding tumor. Detection in adjacent lung was observed for a median approximately 53 of the top 100 tumor clones. Because researchers sequenced only one region of the tumor, heterogeneity is still possible. Longer overall survival accompanied higher blood T cell density.

Germline V gene sequence: CDR1 MNHEY, CDR2 SMNVEV (reference sequence). The CDR3 covers 16 residues. V lost 6 bases and J 4 bases, leaving 16 bases between the germline ends. The genes are TRBV27 and TRBJ2-6; either TRBD1 or TRBD2 may fit D (6 bases each). This clonotype originated in a man between 40 and 75 years old with stage I lung adenocarcinoma. The sample consisted of peripheral blood, taken before any cancer treatment. CDR3 sequence: CASSSGAGLGANVLTF. In DNA form, the CDR3 reads TGTGCCAGCAGCTCGGGGGCGGGTTTGGGGGCCAACGTCCTGACTTTC.